This T cell receptor (beta chain) originates from a study of cytomegalovirus exposure and HLA in healthy donors. Study findings and constraints: The study labeled under 200 TCR beta chains cytomegalovirus-associated. The availability of immune exposure information extended only to CMV serostatus. A link between a missense DCLRE1C variant and TCR beta V- and J-gene trimming emerged from a later analysis. Within a later analysis, the majority of CMV-associated TCR beta chains appeared HLA-restricted.

The primer mix had 60 Vbeta and 13 Jbeta primers. TCRdb keeps only in-frame clones here, not all; method: immunoSEQ multiplex PCR. The table shows more than 95,000 clones, with approximately 75% occurring only once. This clone has only a few counts. Antigen: not known. Trimming took 5 bases from V and 3 from J, leaving 12 bases between them. The length of the CDR3 is 14 residues. Germline lookup yields CDR1 SGHTA and CDR2 FQGTGA. This clonotype was obtained from a woman between 45 and 60 years old in good health and CMV-seronegative. The J gene is TRBJ2-3, the V gene TRBV7-3; tentative D call: TRBD1 (6 bases). The material sequenced was PBMCs. CDR3 protein: CASSPGQATDTQYF. The CDR3, as DNA: TGTGCCAGCAGCCCGGGACAAGCGACAGATACGCAGTATTTT.